One sample yielded the 8 T cell receptor beta chains listed below, sequenced in a study of blood T cells in healthy people across ages. The authors ran a second PCR of roughly 6 to 12 cycles using a sample-barcoded 5' primer and a J-beta primer mix. MiXCR was run by TCRdb on the 5' RACE reads, yielding one entry per CDR3 protein. The sample has approximately 770,000 distinct CDR3 sequences, 58% seen once. The sample taken for sequencing was blood. These receptors all come from a man aged 30-40 years in good health.

The count of this clonotype is one. The CDR3 nucleotides read TGTGCCAGCAGCGTAGCCCCCAGCGGTCAAGCTTACGAGCAGTACTTC. It yields the protein CASSVAPSGQAYEQYF. The chain couples TRBV9 to TRBJ2-5, with D perhaps TRBD2 (5 bases). The J call could be wrong; TRBJ2-7 is a better fit for the DNA end. Germline V gives CDR1 SGDLS, CDR2 YYNGEE. The CDR3 contains 16 residues.

A few counts support this clonotype. V usage is TRBV7-9 and J usage is TRBJ2-7; possibly TRBD1 for D (6 bases). This CDR3 contains 11 residues. Trimming took 8 bases from V and 3 from J, leaving 8 bases between them. Germline values: CDR1 SEHNR, CDR2 FQNEAQ (reference sequence). CDR3 region: CASGQNYEQYF. The CDR3 bases are TGTGCCAGCGGACAGAACTACGAGCAGTACTTC.

The chain uses TRBV7-8 and TRBJ2-5; D call uncertain. The germline V and J ends were trimmed by 1 base and 11 bases, with 14 bases remaining between them. CDR1 and CDR2 from the germline V gene are SGHVS and FQNEAQ. The CDR3 spans 13 residues. CDR3 sequence: CASSLDRNNEQYF. CDR3 DNA: TGTGCCAGCAGCTTAGATAGAAACAATGAGCAGTACTTC.

The chain carries TRBV20-1 and TRBJ1-1; the match to TRBD1 covers 7 bases. The germline CDR1 and CDR2 sequences are DFQATT and SNEGSKA (reference sequence). The CDR3 has 14 amino acids. J lost 7 bases, V lost 2 bases, and 10 bases had no gene match. CDR3 loop: CSARQPGQRIEAFF. As DNA, the CDR3 is TGCAGTGCTAGACAGCCGGGACAGAGGATTGAAGCTTTCTTT.

The chain links TRBV27 to TRBJ2-7; a weak D match, TRBD2 (6 bases). Germline CDR1 MNHEY, CDR2 SMNVEV (reference sequence). The CDR3 is 13 residues long. The V gene lost 5 bases and the J gene lost 3 bases, with 11 bases spanning the gap. The DNA of the CDR3 is TGTGCCAGCAGTCCGACTAGTTTCTACGAGCAGTACTTC. Its protein product is CASSPTSFYEQYF.

The chain employs TRBV18 and TRBJ2-1; TRBD2 matches at 14 bases. The J segment lost 5 bases and the V segment lost 3 bases, leaving 3 bases of the junction unmatched. Germline loops: CDR1 KGHSH, CDR2 LQKENI. The CDR3 contains 16 residues. In DNA, the CDR3 is TGTGCCAGCTCACCTGGGACTAGCGGGAGTGACAATGAGCAGTTCTTC. It yields the protein CASSPGTSGSDNEQFF. Drawing the rest from reference TRBV18 and TRBJ2-1, the complete variable domain is NAGVMQNPRHLVRRRGQEARLRCSPMKGHSHVYWYRQLPEEGLKFMVYLQKENIIDESGMPKERFSAEFPKEGPSILRIQQVVRGDSAAYFCASSPGTSGSDNEQFFGPGTRLTVL.

A single count supports this clonotype. The rearrangement joins TRBV5-5 to TRBJ2-1, with D possibly being TRBD1 (5 bases). The CDR3 sequence is 15 residues long. Germline CDR1 reads SGHKS; CDR2 reads YYEKEE (reference sequence). The V gene lost 4 bases and the J gene lost 3 bases, with 14 bases spanning the gap. Here the CDR3 DNA reads TGTGCCAGCAGCCCAGAGCAGGGAAACTACAATGAGCAGTTCTTC. It yields the protein CASSPEQGNYNEQFF.

The chain is built from TRBV14 and TRBJ1-1, with D maybe TRBD1 (5 bases). This CDR3 spans 13 amino acids. The V end was cut by 4 bases, the J end by 10 bases, with 16 bases between. Germline CDR1 is SGHDN and CDR2 is FVKESK. CDR3 amino acids: CASSRGTERRAFF. The CDR3 nucleotides are TGTGCCAGCAGCCGAGGGACGGAACGTAGAGCTTTCTTT.